The source of this TCR beta chain is a study of T cell changes during pregnancy in multiple sclerosis. Trimming removed 2 bases at V and 8 bases at J, with 16 bases between. In germline, CDR1 is SNHLY, CDR2 FYNNEI. CDR3 length equals 15 residues. Measured with immunoSEQ multiplex PCR; TCRdb has only the in-frame clones, and not every one. Among just under 65,000 clones listed, 75% to 95% were seen once. This sample comprised peripheral blood, obtained after pregnancy. The gene calls are TRBV2 and TRBJ2-1; D is perhaps TRBD2 (7 bases). The TCR was taken from a female donor in good health, enrolled as a control in a pregnancy study. CDR3 bases: TGTGCCAGCAGTGAAACTCGGGGGGCCAGGGATGAGCAGTTCTTC. Encoded protein: CASSETRGARDEQFF.